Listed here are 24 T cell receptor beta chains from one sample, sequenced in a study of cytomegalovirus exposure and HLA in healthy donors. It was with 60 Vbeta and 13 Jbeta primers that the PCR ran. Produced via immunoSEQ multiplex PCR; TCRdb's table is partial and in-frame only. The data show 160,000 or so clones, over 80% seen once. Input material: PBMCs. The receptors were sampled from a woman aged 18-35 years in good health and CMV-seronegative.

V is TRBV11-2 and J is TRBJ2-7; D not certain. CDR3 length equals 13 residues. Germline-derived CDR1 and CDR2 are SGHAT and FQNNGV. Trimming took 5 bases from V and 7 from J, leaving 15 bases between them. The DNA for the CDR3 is TGTGCCAGCAGCCTAGGGTCCTCCGGGGAGCAGTACTTC. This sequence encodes CASSLGSSGEQYF.

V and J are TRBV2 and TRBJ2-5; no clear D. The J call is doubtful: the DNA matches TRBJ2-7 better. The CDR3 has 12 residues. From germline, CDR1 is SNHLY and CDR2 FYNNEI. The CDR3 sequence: CASKTDSYEQYF. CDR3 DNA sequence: TGTGCCAGCAAGACGGACTCCTACGAGCAGTACTTC.

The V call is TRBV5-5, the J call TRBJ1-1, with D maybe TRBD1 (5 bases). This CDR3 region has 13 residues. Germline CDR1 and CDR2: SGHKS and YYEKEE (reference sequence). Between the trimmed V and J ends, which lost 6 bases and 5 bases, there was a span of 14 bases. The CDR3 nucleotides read TGTGCCAGCATGTGGGGGGGTGGGACTGAAGCTTTCTTT. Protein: CASMWGGGTEAFF.

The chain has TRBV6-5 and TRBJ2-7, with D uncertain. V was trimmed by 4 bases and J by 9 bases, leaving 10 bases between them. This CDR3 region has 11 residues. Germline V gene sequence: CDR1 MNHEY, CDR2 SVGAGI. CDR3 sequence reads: CASSSGPAQYF. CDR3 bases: TGTGCCAGCAGTTCTGGGCCCGCGCAGTACTTC.

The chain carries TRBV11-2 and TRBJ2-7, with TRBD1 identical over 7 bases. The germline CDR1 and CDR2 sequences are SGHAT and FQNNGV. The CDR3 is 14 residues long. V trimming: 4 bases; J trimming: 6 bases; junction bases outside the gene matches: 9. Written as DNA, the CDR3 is TGTGCCAGCAGCTCCAACAGGGGCAGGATCGAGCAGTACTTC. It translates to CASSSNRGRIEQYF.

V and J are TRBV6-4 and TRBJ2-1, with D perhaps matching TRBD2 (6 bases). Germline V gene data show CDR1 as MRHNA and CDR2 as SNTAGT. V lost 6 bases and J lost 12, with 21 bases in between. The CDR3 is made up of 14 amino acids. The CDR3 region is CASSRAGASEGQFF. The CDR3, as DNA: TGTGCCAGCAGCCGCGCCGGGGCTAGCGAAGGGCAGTTCTTC.

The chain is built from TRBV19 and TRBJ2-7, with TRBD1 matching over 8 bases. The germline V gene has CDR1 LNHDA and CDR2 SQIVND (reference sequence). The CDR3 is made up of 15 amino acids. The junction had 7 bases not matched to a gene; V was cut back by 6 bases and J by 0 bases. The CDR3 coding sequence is TGTGCCAGTAGATCAGGGGGCGCGGGCTCCTACGAGCAGTACTTC. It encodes CASRSGGAGSYEQYF. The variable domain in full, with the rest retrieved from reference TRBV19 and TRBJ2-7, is DGGITQSPKYLFRKEGQNVTLSCEQNLNHDAMYWYRQDPGQGLRLIYYSQIVNDFQKGDIAEGYSVSREKKESFPLTVTSAQKNPTAFYLCASRSGGAGSYEQYFGPGTRLTVT.

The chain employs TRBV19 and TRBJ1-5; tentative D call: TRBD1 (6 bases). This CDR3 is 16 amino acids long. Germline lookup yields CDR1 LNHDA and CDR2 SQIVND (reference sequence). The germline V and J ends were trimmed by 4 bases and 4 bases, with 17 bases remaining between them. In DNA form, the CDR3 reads TGTGCCAGTAGTACCCCAGGGGCCTTGGGGAATCAGCCCCAGCATTTT. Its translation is CASSTPGALGNQPQHF.

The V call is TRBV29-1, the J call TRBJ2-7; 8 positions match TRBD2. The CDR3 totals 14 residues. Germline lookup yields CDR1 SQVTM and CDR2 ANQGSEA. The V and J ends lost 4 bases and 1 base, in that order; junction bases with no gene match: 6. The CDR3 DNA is TGCAGCGTTGCCCGGGGGGGAGGTTCCTACGAGCAGTACTTC. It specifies CSVARGGGSYEQYF.

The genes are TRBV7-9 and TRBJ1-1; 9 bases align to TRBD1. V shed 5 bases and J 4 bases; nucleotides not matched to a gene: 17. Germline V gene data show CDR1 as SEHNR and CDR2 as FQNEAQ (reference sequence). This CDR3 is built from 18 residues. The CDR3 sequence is CASSPNRGRDTRVTEAFF. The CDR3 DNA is TGTGCCAGCAGCCCGAACAGGGGGCGGGACACGCGGGTCACTGAAGCTTTCTTT.

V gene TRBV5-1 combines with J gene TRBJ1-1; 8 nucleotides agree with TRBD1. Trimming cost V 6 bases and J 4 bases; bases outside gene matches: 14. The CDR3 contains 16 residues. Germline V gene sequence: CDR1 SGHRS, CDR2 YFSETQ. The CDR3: CASKQGAWTSVTEAFF. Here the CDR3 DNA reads TGCGCCAGCAAGCAGGGGGCCTGGACGAGTGTCACTGAAGCTTTCTTT.

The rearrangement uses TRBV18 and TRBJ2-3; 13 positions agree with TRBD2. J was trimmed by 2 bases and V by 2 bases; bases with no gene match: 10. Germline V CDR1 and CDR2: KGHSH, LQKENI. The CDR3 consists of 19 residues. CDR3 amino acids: CASSPIVPGLAGNTDTQYF. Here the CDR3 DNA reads TGTGCCAGCTCACCAATCGTCCCGGGACTAGCGGGGAACACAGATACGCAGTATTTT.

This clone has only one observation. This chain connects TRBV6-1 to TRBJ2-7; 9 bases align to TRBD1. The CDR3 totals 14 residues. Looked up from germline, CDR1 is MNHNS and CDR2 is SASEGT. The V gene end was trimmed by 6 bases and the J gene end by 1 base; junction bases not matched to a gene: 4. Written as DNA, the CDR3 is TGTGCCAGCAGGAGGGGACAGGGATCCTACGAGCAGTACTTC. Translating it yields CASRRGQGSYEQYF.

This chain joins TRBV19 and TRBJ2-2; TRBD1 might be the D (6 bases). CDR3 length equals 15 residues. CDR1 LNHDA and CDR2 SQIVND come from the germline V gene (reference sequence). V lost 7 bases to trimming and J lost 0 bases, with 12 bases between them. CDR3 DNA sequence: TGTGCCAGTAAATTCCGACAGGCGAACACCGGGGAGCTGTTTTTT. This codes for CASKFRQANTGELFF.

CDR3 DNA: TGTGCCAGCAGTGTCGAACGGAGGGGAGGGGGCTACACCTTC. It yields the protein CASSVERRGGGYTF. The chain uses TRBV6-1 and TRBJ1-2; tentative D call: TRBD1 (5 bases). The CDR3 is made up of 14 amino acids. Germline CDR1 and CDR2: MNHNS and SASEGT. V shed 4 bases and J shed 8 bases, with 17 bases lying between them.

This chain's CDR3 is CASSIVTGSGQPQHF. Here the CDR3 DNA reads TGTGCCAGTAGTATAGTCACGGGCTCGGGACAGCCCCAGCATTTT. This chain links TRBV19 with TRBJ1-5; D call uncertain. Germline assignment: CDR1 LNHDA and CDR2 SQIVND (reference sequence). CDR3 length: 15 residues. Trimming cost V 1 base and J 7 bases, with 14 bases left between them.

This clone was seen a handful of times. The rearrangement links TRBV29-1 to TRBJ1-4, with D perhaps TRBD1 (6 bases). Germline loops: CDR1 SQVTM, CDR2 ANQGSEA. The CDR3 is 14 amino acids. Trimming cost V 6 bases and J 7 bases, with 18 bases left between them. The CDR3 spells CSVVDSGLSEKLFF. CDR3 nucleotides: TGCAGCGTGGTGGACAGCGGACTGAGTGAAAAACTGTTTTTT.

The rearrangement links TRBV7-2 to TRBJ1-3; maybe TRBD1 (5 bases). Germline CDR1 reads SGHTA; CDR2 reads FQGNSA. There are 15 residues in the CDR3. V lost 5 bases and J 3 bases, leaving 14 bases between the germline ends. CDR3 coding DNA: TGTGCCAGCAGCCCCTGGGGGGGGGATGGAAACACCATATATTTT. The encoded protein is CASSPWGGDGNTIYF.

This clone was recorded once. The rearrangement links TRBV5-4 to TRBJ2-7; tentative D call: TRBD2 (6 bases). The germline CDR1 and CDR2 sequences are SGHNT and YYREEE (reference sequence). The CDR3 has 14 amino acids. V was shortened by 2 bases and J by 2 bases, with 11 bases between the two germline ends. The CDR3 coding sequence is TGTGCCAGCAGCTTATCCGGGGGACCCTACGAGCAGTACTTC. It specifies CASSLSGGPYEQYF.

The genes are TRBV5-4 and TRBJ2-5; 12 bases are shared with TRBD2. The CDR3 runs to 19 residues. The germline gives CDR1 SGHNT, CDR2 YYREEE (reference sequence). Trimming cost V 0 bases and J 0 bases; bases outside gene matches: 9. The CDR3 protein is CASSLGLAGATLYQETQYF. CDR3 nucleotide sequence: TGTGCCAGCAGCTTGGGACTAGCGGGGGCTACATTGTACCAAGAGACCCAGTACTTC.

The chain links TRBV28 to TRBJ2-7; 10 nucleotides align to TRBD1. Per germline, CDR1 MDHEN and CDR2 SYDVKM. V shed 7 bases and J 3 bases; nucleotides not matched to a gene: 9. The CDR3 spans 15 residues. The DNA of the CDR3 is TGTGCCAGCACCCCTGGGGGGGACAGGGGCTACGAGCAGTACTTC. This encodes CASTPGGDRGYEQYF.

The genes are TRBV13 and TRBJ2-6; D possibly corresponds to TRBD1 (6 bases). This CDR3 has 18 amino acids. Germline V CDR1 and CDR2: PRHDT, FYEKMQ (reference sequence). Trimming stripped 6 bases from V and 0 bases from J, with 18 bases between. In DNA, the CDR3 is TGTGCCAGCAGACAAAGATTGGGACATAGCTCTGGGGCCAACGTCCTGACTTTC. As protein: CASRQRLGHSSGANVLTF.

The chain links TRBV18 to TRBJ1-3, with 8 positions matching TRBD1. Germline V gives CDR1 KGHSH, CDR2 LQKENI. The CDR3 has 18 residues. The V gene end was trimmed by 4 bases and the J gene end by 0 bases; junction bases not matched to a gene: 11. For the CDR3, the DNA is TGTGCCAGCTCACTTACGGACAGGGACGGCCTCTCTGGAAACACCATATATTTT. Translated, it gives CASSLTDRDGLSGNTIYF.

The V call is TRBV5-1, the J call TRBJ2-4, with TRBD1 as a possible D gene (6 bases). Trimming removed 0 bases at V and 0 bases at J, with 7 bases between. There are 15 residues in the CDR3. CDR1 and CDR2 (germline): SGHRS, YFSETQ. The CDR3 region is CASSLDRVAKNIQYF. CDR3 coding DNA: TGCGCCAGCAGCTTGGACAGGGTAGCCAAAAACATTCAGTACTTC.